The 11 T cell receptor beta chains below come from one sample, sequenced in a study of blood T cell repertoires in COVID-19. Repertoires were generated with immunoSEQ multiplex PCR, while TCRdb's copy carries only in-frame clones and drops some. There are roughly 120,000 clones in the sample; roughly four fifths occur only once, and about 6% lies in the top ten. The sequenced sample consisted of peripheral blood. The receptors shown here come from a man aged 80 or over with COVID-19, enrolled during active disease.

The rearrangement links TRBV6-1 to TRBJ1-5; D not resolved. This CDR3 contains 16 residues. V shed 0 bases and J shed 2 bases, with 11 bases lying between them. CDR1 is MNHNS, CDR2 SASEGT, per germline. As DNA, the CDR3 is TGTGCCAGCAGTGAAGCGGCGGGTTTAGGCAATCAGCCCCAGCATTTT. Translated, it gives CASSEAAGLGNQPQHF.

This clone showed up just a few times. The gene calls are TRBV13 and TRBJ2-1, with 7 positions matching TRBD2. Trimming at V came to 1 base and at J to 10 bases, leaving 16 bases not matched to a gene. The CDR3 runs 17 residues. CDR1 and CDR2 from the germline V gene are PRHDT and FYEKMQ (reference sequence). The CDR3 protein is CASSLVWGAGEAREQFF. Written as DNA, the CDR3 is TGTGCCAGCAGCTTAGTTTGGGGTGCGGGGGAGGCGAGGGAGCAGTTCTTC.

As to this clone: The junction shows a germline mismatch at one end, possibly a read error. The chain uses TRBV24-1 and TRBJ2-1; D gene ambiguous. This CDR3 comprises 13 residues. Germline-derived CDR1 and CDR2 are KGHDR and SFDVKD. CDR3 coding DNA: TGTGCCACCAGTGACCCCCGGTTAAACCCCCTGATCTTC. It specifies CATSDPRLNPLIF.

CDR3 protein: CASSIQTGSQETQYF. The CDR3 DNA is TGTGCCAGTAGTATACAGACAGGGTCCCAAGAGACCCAGTACTTC. The rearrangement links TRBV19 to TRBJ2-5, with 7 bases that match TRBD1. Germline trimming cut 2 bases from V and 1 base from J; bases unmatched to any gene: 4. CDR3 length equals 15 residues. CDR1 LNHDA and CDR2 SQIVND come from the germline V gene (reference sequence).

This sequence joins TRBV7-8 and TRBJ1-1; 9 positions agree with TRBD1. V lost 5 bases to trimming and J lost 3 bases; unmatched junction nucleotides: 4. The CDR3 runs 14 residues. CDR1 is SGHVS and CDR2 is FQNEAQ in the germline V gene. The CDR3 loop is CASSTRQGDTEAFF. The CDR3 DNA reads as TGTGCCAGCAGCACTCGACAGGGGGACACTGAAGCTTTCTTT.

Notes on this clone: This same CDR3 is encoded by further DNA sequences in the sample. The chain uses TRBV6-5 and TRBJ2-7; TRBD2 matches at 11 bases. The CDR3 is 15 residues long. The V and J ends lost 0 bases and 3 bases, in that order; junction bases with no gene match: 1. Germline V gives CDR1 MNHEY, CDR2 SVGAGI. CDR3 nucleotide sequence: TGTGCCAGCAGTTACTCCCTAGCGGGAGGCTACGAGCAGTACTTC. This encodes CASSYSLAGGYEQYF.

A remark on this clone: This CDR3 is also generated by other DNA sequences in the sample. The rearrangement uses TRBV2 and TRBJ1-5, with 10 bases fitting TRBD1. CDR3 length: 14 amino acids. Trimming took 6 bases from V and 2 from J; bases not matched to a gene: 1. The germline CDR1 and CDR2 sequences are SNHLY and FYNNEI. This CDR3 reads CASSGTGGNQPQHF. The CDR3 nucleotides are TGTGCCAGCAGCGGGACAGGGGGCAATCAGCCCCAGCATTTT.

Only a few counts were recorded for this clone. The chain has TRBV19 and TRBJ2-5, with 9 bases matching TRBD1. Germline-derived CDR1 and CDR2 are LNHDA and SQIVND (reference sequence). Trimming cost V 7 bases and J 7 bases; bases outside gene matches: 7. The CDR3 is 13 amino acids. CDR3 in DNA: TGTGCCAGTATGGACAGGGGCCGGGTGACCCAGTACTTC. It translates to CASMDRGRVTQYF.

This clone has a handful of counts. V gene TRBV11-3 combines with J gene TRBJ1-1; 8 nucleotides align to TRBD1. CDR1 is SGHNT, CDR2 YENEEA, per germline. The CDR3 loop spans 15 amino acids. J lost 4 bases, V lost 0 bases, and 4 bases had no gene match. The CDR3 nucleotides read TGTGCCAGCAGCTTAGAAACAGGGGGATGCACTGAAGCTTTCTTT. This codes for CASSLETGGCTEAFF.

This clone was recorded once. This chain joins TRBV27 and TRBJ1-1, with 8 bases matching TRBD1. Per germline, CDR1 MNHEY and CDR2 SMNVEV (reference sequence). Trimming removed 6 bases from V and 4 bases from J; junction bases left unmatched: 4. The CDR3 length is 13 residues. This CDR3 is CASRKTGVTEAFF. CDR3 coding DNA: TGTGCCAGCAGAAAGACAGGGGTCACTGAAGCTTTCTTT.

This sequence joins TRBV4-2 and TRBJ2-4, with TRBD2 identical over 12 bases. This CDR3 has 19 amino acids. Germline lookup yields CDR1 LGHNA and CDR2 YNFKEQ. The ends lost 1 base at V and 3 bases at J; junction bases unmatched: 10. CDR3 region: CASSQVLWTSGIVKNIQYF. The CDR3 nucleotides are TGTGCCAGCAGCCAAGTTTTGTGGACTAGCGGGATTGTCAAAAACATTCAGTACTTC.